This TCR beta chain stems from a study of T cell changes during pregnancy in multiple sclerosis. Germline V gene lookup returns CDR1 SGHTA and CDR2 FQGTGA. This CDR3 contains 14 residues. V lost 2 bases, J lost 8 bases, and 5 bases stayed unmatched. Data came from immunoSEQ multiplex PCR; TCRdb stores just in-frame clones and leaves some out. Found here are fewer than 50,000 clones, roughly 92% of them singletons; the top ten hold 0.37%. The chain has TRBV7-3 and TRBJ1-2, with 10 bases that match TRBD1. The TCR sequence derives from a female donor in good health, enrolled as a control in a pregnancy study. The sequences come from CD4+ T cells from peripheral blood mononuclear cells, collected in the second trimester of pregnancy. The CDR3 sequence is CASSLDRGPGGYTF. CDR3 DNA: TGTGCCAGCAGCTTAGACAGGGGGCCCGGGGGCTACACCTTC.